These 24 T cell receptor beta chains were sequenced from one sample in a study of blood T cell repertoires in COVID-19. TCRdb's table, derived via immunoSEQ multiplex PCR, lists solely in-frame clones and lacks some. The table records over 200,000 clones, around 85% of them present only once. Sequencing was done on a sample of PBMCs or T cells enriched from blood (not recorded which). These receptors all come from a man aged 35 to 55 who had recovered from COVID-19.

The V and J genes are TRBV29-1 and TRBJ1-2, with D tentatively TRBD1 (5 bases). CDR1 is SQVTM and CDR2 is ANQGSEA in the germline V gene. This CDR3 has 15 amino acids. V dropped 0 bases and J dropped 4 bases, with 15 bases sitting between them. DNA of the CDR3: TGCAGCGTTGAAGATGTGCGGGGGTCCGGCTATGGCTACACCTTC. Encoded protein: CSVEDVRGSGYGYTF.

The genes are TRBV4-2 and TRBJ1-1; tentatively, D is TRBD1 (5 bases). The CDR3 is 14 residues long. In germline, CDR1 is LGHNA, CDR2 YNFKEQ. V was clipped by 1 base and J by 1 base, with 7 bases between them. CDR3 sequence (DNA): TGTGCCAGCAGCCAAGGGACACCGAACACTGAAGCTTTCTTT. This codes for CASSQGTPNTEAFF.

This clone occurred a few times. CDR3 bases: TGTGCCGCAACAGGGAACTATGGCTACACCTTC. Protein: CAATGNYGYTF. The chain joins TRBV28 to TRBJ1-2; tentative D call: TRBD1 (6 bases). V lost 11 bases and J 2 bases, leaving 9 bases between the germline ends. The CDR3 has 11 residues. Germline V gives CDR1 MDHEN, CDR2 SYDVKM.

This rearrangement joins TRBV13 to TRBJ2-7; D may be TRBD2 (6 bases). Germline V lookup: CDR1 PRHDT, CDR2 FYEKMQ (reference sequence). Trimming pared 2 bases from V and 4 bases from J, leaving 18 bases between. The CDR3 length is 16 residues. CDR3 amino acids: CASSLRVFDGGYEQYF. The CDR3 nucleotides read TGTGCCAGCAGCTTAAGAGTATTTGACGGGGGTTACGAGCAGTACTTC.

The rearrangement links TRBV5-1 to TRBJ1-1; no reliable D call. The CDR3 extends over 14 amino acids. The germline V gene encodes CDR1 SGHRS and CDR2 YFSETQ. Trimming removed 0 bases from V and 8 bases from J, with 14 bases in between. The CDR3 loop reads CASSLVPGGGEAFF. The CDR3 coding sequence is TGCGCCAGCAGCTTGGTACCCGGTGGAGGGGAAGCTTTCTTT.

This clone was picked up a small number of times. The chain joins TRBV7-2 to TRBJ2-5; the D gene is possibly TRBD1 (5 bases). This CDR3 comprises 15 residues. CDR1 is SGHTA, CDR2 FQGNSA, per germline. The V and J ends lost 1 base and 0 bases respectively, with 9 bases between them. The DNA of the CDR3 is TGTGCCAGCAGCTTAGTGACAGAGTACCAAGAGACCCAGTACTTC. Protein product: CASSLVTEYQETQYF.

The CDR3 DNA reads TGTGCCAGCAGCTTAGCCGGGACAGGGTACGCTGGTGGATATGGCTACACCTTC. Residues: CASSLAGTGYAGGYGYTF. V usage is TRBV11-2 and J usage is TRBJ1-2; TRBD1 aligns across 9 bases. The germline gives CDR1 SGHAT, CDR2 FQNNGV. The CDR3 has 18 amino acids. V gave up 1 base and J gave up 5 bases; unmatched junction bases: 14.

The chain combines TRBV4-1 with TRBJ2-7, with a weak D call TRBD2 (5 bases). Trimming removed 0 bases from V and 6 bases from J, with 9 bases in between. The CDR3 length is 13 residues. Germline-derived CDR1 and CDR2 are MGHRA and YSYEKL. The CDR3 region has the DNA TGCGCCAGCAGCCAAGATCCGGCGGGCGAGCAGTACTTC. Its protein product is CASSQDPAGEQYF.

Of note for this clone: The same CDR3 is also encoded by other DNA sequences in this sample. This CDR3 is CSASGQTEAFF. For the CDR3, the DNA is TGCAGTGCTAGTGGACAGACTGAAGCTTTCTTT. This rearrangement joins TRBV20-1 to TRBJ1-1; D might be TRBD1 (6 bases). Germline lookup yields CDR1 DFQATT and CDR2 SNEGSKA (reference sequence). V dropped 3 bases and J dropped 5 bases, with 7 bases sitting between them. The CDR3 loop spans 11 amino acids.

This rearrangement joins TRBV28 to TRBJ1-1; TRBD1 is a possible D gene (6 bases). V dropped 7 bases and J dropped 0 bases, with 12 bases sitting between them. The germline gives CDR1 MDHEN, CDR2 SYDVKM. The CDR3 spans 14 residues. This CDR3 is CASKGVVMNTEAFF. CDR3 in DNA: TGTGCCAGCAAGGGGGTTGTGATGAACACTGAAGCTTTCTTT.

The V call is TRBV2, the J call TRBJ1-4; D gene uncertain. V was shortened by 5 bases and J by 8 bases, with 15 bases between the two germline ends. The CDR3 is 14 residues long. Germline CDR1 reads SNHLY; CDR2 reads FYNNEI. Here the CDR3 DNA reads TGTGCCAGCAGTCTACAGTCGTATGGGGAAAAACTGTTTTTT. Encoded protein: CASSLQSYGEKLFF.

V is TRBV19 and J is TRBJ2-5, with TRBD1 matching 7 bases. Germline CDR1 reads LNHDA; CDR2 reads SQIVND (reference sequence). The CDR3 has 13 residues. J lost 5 bases, V lost 4 bases, and 4 bases had no gene match. CDR3 nucleotide sequence: TGTGCCAGTAGTAGCGGCAGGGGGGAGACCCAGTACTTC. Protein sequence: CASSSGRGETQYF.

The gene calls are TRBV27 and TRBJ2-1; TRBD2 matches at 14 bases. The CDR3 covers 17 residues. CDR1 and CDR2 (germline): MNHEY, SMNVEV (reference sequence). V shed 5 bases and J 7 bases; nucleotides not matched to a gene: 10. CDR3 sequence reads: CASSLFRLAGGENEQFF. As DNA, the CDR3 is TGTGCCAGCAGTCTTTTCCGACTAGCGGGAGGGGAGAATGAGCAGTTCTTC.

The chain carries TRBV30 and TRBJ1-1, with 7 positions matching TRBD1. The CDR3 spans 14 residues. The V gene end was trimmed by 0 bases and the J gene end by 8 bases; junction bases not matched to a gene: 9. The germline V gene has CDR1 GTSNPN and CDR2 SVGIG (reference sequence). The CDR3 bases are TGTGCCTGGAGTGTAAAGGGGGCCCGGTTGGAAGCTTTCTTT. It specifies CAWSVKGARLEAFF.

The chain couples TRBV2 to TRBJ2-7; D gene ambiguous. V lost 3 bases to trimming and J lost 0 bases, with 3 bases between them. Germline V gene sequence: CDR1 SNHLY, CDR2 FYNNEI. This CDR3 has 12 amino acids. The CDR3 loop is CASSDISYEQYF. The DNA of the CDR3 is TGTGCCAGCAGTGACATCTCCTACGAGCAGTACTTC.

V usage is TRBV14 and J usage is TRBJ2-3; D possibly corresponds to TRBD1 (6 bases). The CDR3 covers 17 residues. Trimming stripped 3 bases from V and 1 base from J, with 17 bases between. Germline values: CDR1 SGHDN, CDR2 FVKESK. The CDR3 nucleotides read TGTGCCAGCAGCCATGACCTCCCGGCAGGGGGCACAGATACGCAGTATTTT. It translates to CASSHDLPAGGTDTQYF. Combining the CDR3 with reference TRBV14 and TRBJ2-3 gives the whole variable domain EAGVTQFPSHSVIEKGQTVTLRCDPISGHDNLYWYRRVMGKEIKFLLHFVKESKQDESGMPNNRFLAERTGGTYSTLKVQPAELEDSGVYFCASSHDLPAGGTDTQYFGPGTRLTVL.

The rearrangement uses TRBV12-3 or TRBV12-4 and TRBJ2-1, with D unclear. Trimming shortened V by 3 bases and J by 5 bases, and 8 bases separated the two germline ends. This CDR3 spans 13 amino acids. The CDR3 nucleotides are TGTGCCAGCAGTTTTGGCAGTAACAATGAGCAGTTCTTC. Translation gives CASSFGSNNEQFF.

The J gene is TRBJ2-1, the V gene TRBV28; 8 bases are a match to TRBD1. From germline, CDR1 is MDHEN and CDR2 SYDVKM. With V trimmed by 6 bases and J by 4 bases, 8 bases remained unmatched. The length of the CDR3 is 15 residues. The CDR3 region has the DNA TGTGCCAGCAGATCCTCAGGGGGCGGGTACAATGAGCAGTTCTTC. It encodes CASRSSGGGYNEQFF.

This clone showed up just once. This chain connects TRBV4-1 to TRBJ2-1, with TRBD2 identical over 13 bases. Looked up from germline, CDR1 is MGHRA and CDR2 is YSYEKL. CDR3 length equals 18 residues. After removal of 4 bases from V and 5 bases from J, the junction contained 11 bases not matched to a gene. CDR3 in DNA: TGCGCCAGCAGCCCAAGACTAGCGGGAGGACCGACGAACAATGAGCAGTTCTTC. It yields the protein CASSPRLAGGPTNNEQFF.

V is TRBV18 and J is TRBJ2-7, with 7 bases aligning to TRBD1. Looked up from germline, CDR1 is KGHSH and CDR2 is LQKENI. The CDR3 consists of 14 residues. V lost 4 bases and J lost 2; bases outside the gene matches: 5. The CDR3 sequence: CASSQGAPTYEQYF. CDR3 sequence (DNA): TGTGCCAGCTCACAGGGGGCCCCAACCTACGAGCAGTACTTC.

The gene calls are TRBV9 and TRBJ1-4; D unresolved. Trimming took off 0 bases at V and 5 bases at J, with 8 bases between the two ends. The CDR3 length is 14 residues. Germline V gene lookup returns CDR1 SGDLS and CDR2 YYNGEE. In nucleotides, the CDR3 is TGTGCCAGCAGCGTAGGAGGGAGCAATGAAAAACTGTTTTTT. The encoded protein is CASSVGGSNEKLFF.

This chain connects TRBV19 to TRBJ2-2; TRBD2 agrees at 11 bases. Germline V gene sequence: CDR1 LNHDA, CDR2 SQIVND (reference sequence). The CDR3 consists of 18 residues. V trimming: 3 bases; J trimming: 6 bases; junction bases outside the gene matches: 12. CDR3 loop: CASSILGLAATKAGELFF. The DNA of the CDR3 is TGTGCCAGTAGTATCTTGGGACTAGCGGCAACCAAGGCCGGGGAGCTGTTTTTT.

This chain links TRBV7-2 with TRBJ2-7; 7 bases are shared with TRBD2. The CDR3 loop spans 14 amino acids. Unmatched junction bases numbered 6, after V lost 4 bases and J lost 3 bases. CDR1 is SGHTA, CDR2 FQGNSA, per germline. CDR3 DNA sequence: TGTGCCAGCAGCTGGGGGGGTAGCGGCTACGAGCAGTACTTC. Its protein product is CASSWGGSGYEQYF.

The gene calls are TRBV4-2 and TRBJ2-1, with 13 bases lining up with TRBD2. With V trimmed by 6 bases and J by 5 bases, 10 bases remained unmatched. This CDR3 comprises 17 residues. Germline values: CDR1 LGHNA, CDR2 YNFKEQ. CDR3 nucleotide sequence: TGTGCCAGCAGAGGGACTAGCGGGATAAAAGATAACAATGAGCAGTTCTTC. Its translation is CASRGTSGIKDNNEQFF.